Shown below are 21 T cell receptor beta chains from a single sample sequenced in a study of blood T cell repertoires in COVID-19. TCRdb keeps only in-frame clones here, not all; method: immunoSEQ multiplex PCR. The sample lists approximately 230,000 clones, 88% occurring once. The sample taken for sequencing was peripheral blood. The origin of the receptors is a man aged 80 or over with acute or convalescent COVID-19.

This chain uses TRBV6-2 or TRBV6-3 with TRBJ2-2, with a weak D call TRBD2 (6 bases). The CDR3 is 15 residues long. Between the trimmed V and J ends, which lost 5 bases and 4 bases, there was a span of 14 bases. Germline assignment: CDR1 MNHEY and CDR2 SVGEGT. DNA of the CDR3: TGTGCCAGCAGTCCCACTAGCCTGGGCACCGGGGAGCTGTTTTTT. It encodes CASSPTSLGTGELFF.

This chain uses TRBV18 with TRBJ1-4, with 7 bases lining up with TRBD1. The CDR3 spans 15 residues. V was pared by 3 bases and J by 6 bases, with 7 bases of the junction left unmatched. Germline loops: CDR1 KGHSH, CDR2 LQKENI. This CDR3 reads CASSPSRDSYEKLFF. In DNA, the CDR3 is TGTGCCAGCTCACCCTCACGGGACAGTTATGAAAAACTGTTTTTT.

The CDR3 DNA reads as TGTGCCAGCAGTGCGACGACAGGGGACAAGAACATTCAGTACTTC. The encoded protein is CASSATTGDKNIQYF. The rearrangement uses TRBV2 and TRBJ2-4; 8 positions match TRBD1. The CDR3 is made up of 15 amino acids. The germline gives CDR1 SNHLY, CDR2 FYNNEI. V lost 4 bases, J lost 7 bases, and 9 bases stayed unmatched.

This rearrangement joins TRBV28 to TRBJ2-7, with 8 nucleotides matching TRBD2. Germline trimming cut 7 bases from V and 2 bases from J; bases unmatched to any gene: 7. The germline CDR1 and CDR2 sequences are MDHEN and SYDVKM. CDR3 size: 14 residues. The DNA of the CDR3 is TGTGCCAGCATGAGCGGGAGTGCTACCTACGAGCAGTACTTC. It specifies CASMSGSATYEQYF.

The chain recombines TRBV2 with TRBJ2-5; the match to TRBD2 covers 10 bases. This CDR3 region has 13 residues. Germline trimming cut 5 bases from V and 5 bases from J; bases unmatched to any gene: 2. The germline gives CDR1 SNHLY, CDR2 FYNNEI. CDR3 DNA: TGTGCCAGCAGTAGGGGACTAGCGGAGACCCAGTACTTC. It encodes CASSRGLAETQYF. The full variable domain, completed using reference TRBV2 and TRBJ2-5, is EPEVTQTPSHQVTQMGQEVILRCVPISNHLYFYWYRQILGQKVEFLVSFYNNEISEKSEIFDDQFSVERPDGSNFTLKIRSTKLEDSAMYFCASSRGLAETQYFGPGTRLLVL.

The V call is TRBV9, the J call TRBJ2-2; D ambiguous. The CDR3 is made up of 15 amino acids. V lost 0 bases and J 1 base, leaving 7 bases between the germline ends. Germline loops: CDR1 SGDLS, CDR2 YYNGEE. In DNA, the CDR3 is TGTGCCAGCAGCGTAGCTACTCGGAACACCGGGGAGCTGTTTTTT. This translates into CASSVATRNTGELFF.

The V and J genes are TRBV12-3 or TRBV12-4 and TRBJ2-2; possibly TRBD1 for D (6 bases). CDR3 length: 13 amino acids. V was pared by 4 bases and J by 6 bases, with 9 bases between. CDR3 protein: CASSSTGPGELFF. The CDR3 nucleotides are TGTGCCAGCAGTTCGACAGGTCCCGGGGAGCTGTTTTTT.

In its sample, this clone was seen a few times. The gene calls are TRBV19 and TRBJ1-4, with TRBD1 matching 7 bases. The ends lost 6 bases at V and 8 bases at J; junction bases unmatched: 6. Germline values: CDR1 LNHDA, CDR2 SQIVND (reference sequence). The CDR3 has 13 amino acids. In nucleotides, the CDR3 is TGTGCCAGTAGGCAACAGGGGCCGGAAAAACTGTTTTTT. Translating gives CASRQQGPEKLFF.

The J gene is TRBJ1-1, the V gene TRBV19, with 7 bases fitting TRBD1. There are 13 residues in the CDR3. The germline V gene has CDR1 LNHDA and CDR2 SQIVND (reference sequence). Germline trimming cut 6 bases from V and 1 base from J; bases unmatched to any gene: 2. The CDR3 DNA reads TGTGCCAGTAGGGGGACAGAGAACACTGAAGCTTTCTTT. It translates to CASRGTENTEAFF.

The chain is built from TRBV2 and TRBJ1-4; TRBD1 matches 7 bases. V shed 6 bases and J 10 bases; nucleotides not matched to a gene: 14. Germline values: CDR1 SNHLY, CDR2 FYNNEI. The CDR3 sequence is 15 residues long. The CDR3, as DNA: TGTGCCAGCAGGGAAACAGGGGAAGTTTCGGGAAAACTGTTTTTT. Encoded protein: CASRETGEVSGKLFF.

This clone was observed a single time. CDR3 region: CASSSERGGHYGYTF. CDR3 bases: TGTGCCAGCAGCTCGGAAAGAGGGGGCCACTATGGCTACACCTTC. The chain is built from TRBV7-2 and TRBJ1-2; 7 nucleotides match TRBD1. The germline V gene encodes CDR1 SGHTA and CDR2 FQGNSA. The V segment lost 4 bases and the J segment 3 bases; nucleotides outside the gene matches: 8. The CDR3 runs to 15 residues. Variable domain in full (rest from reference TRBV7-2 and TRBJ1-2): GAGVSQSPSNKVTEKGKDVELRCDPISGHTALYWYRQSLGQGLEFLIYFQGNSAPDKSGLPSDRFSAERTGGSVSTLTIQRTQQEDSAVYLCASSSERGGHYGYTFGSGTRLTVV.

This clone was seen just once. The CDR3 here is CSVTNSRVYNEQFF. The CDR3 coding sequence is TGCAGCGTCACGAATTCCAGGGTCTACAATGAGCAGTTCTTC. The rearrangement links TRBV29-1 to TRBJ2-1; the D gene is possibly TRBD1 (5 bases). V was clipped by 6 bases and J by 3 bases, with 15 bases between them. Germline V gene data show CDR1 as SQVTM and CDR2 as ANQGSEA. This CDR3 has 14 residues.

The chain joins TRBV18 to TRBJ2-1, with a tentative D call TRBD2 (5 bases). The CDR3 extends over 15 amino acids. Trimming removed 3 bases at V and 7 bases at J, with 16 bases between. Germline V lookup: CDR1 KGHSH, CDR2 LQKENI. Written as DNA, the CDR3 is TGTGCCAGCTCACCCTACGGTGGGGAGAGAAATGAGCAGTTCTTC. This translates into CASSPYGGERNEQFF.

This chain uses TRBV6-6 with TRBJ1-5; 10 bases fit TRBD1. The CDR3 has 15 residues. V gave up 8 bases and J gave up 6 bases; unmatched junction bases: 10. Germline-derived CDR1 and CDR2 are MNHNY and SVGAGI (reference sequence). Written as DNA, the CDR3 is TGTGCCAGCGGGGCAAGGGACAGGGGTGTTCAGCCCCAGCATTTT. Amino acids: CASGARDRGVQPQHF.

The chain carries TRBV19 and TRBJ1-6, with 12 bases that match TRBD1. This CDR3 contains 17 residues. V dropped 10 bases and J dropped 6; count of bases not matched to a gene: 13. The germline V gene encodes CDR1 LNHDA and CDR2 SQIVND (reference sequence). The DNA of the CDR3 is TGTGCCACCCCGCGGGACAGGGGGCCCCGCGGTAATTCACCCCTCCACTTT. Protein product: CATPRDRGPRGNSPLHF.

The gene calls are TRBV7-9 and TRBJ2-5; 8 bases match TRBD1. The germline V gene has CDR1 SEHNR and CDR2 FQNEAQ (reference sequence). V gave up 5 bases and J gave up 4 bases; unmatched junction bases: 9. The CDR3 has 15 residues. The CDR3 sequence is CASSPGQGMIETQYF. The CDR3 DNA is TGTGCCAGCAGCCCCGGACAGGGTATGATAGAGACCCAGTACTTC.

The chain is built from TRBV6-5 and TRBJ1-2; perhaps TRBD1 as D (5 bases). The CDR3 totals 14 residues. Germline V gene sequence: CDR1 MNHEY, CDR2 SVGAGI. Trimming stripped 2 bases from V and 3 bases from J, with 10 bases between. This CDR3 reads CASSYVGGDYGYTF. In DNA form, the CDR3 reads TGTGCCAGCAGTTACGTTGGGGGGGACTATGGCTACACCTTC.

This clone was seen a few times. The rearrangement uses TRBV2 and TRBJ1-5, with D perhaps matching TRBD1 (5 bases). V dropped 7 bases and J dropped 4 bases, with 17 bases sitting between them. This CDR3 has 15 residues. Germline-derived CDR1 and CDR2 are SNHLY and FYNNEI. CDR3 sequence: CASNRGRNPNQPQHF. CDR3 nucleotide sequence: TGTGCCAGCAATCGGGGGAGGAACCCAAATCAGCCCCAGCATTTT.

This chain joins TRBV14 and TRBJ2-2; TRBD2 matches 11 bases. The CDR3 has 14 amino acids. From germline, CDR1 is SGHDN and CDR2 FVKESK. Unmatched junction bases numbered 0, after V lost 6 bases and J lost 3 bases. The CDR3 protein is CASRGLADTGELFF. The DNA for the CDR3 is TGTGCCAGCAGGGGACTAGCGGACACCGGGGAGCTGTTTTTT.

The chain links TRBV28 to TRBJ1-6; no firm D call. Germline CDR1 reads MDHEN; CDR2 reads SYDVKM. The CDR3 is 14 amino acids. V was pared by 1 base and J by 8 bases, with 9 bases between. As DNA, the CDR3 is TGTGCCAGCAGTTTATCAGGTAGAGATTCACCCCTCCACTTT. It specifies CASSLSGRDSPLHF.

This clone was found once. The CDR3 DNA sequence: TGTGCCAGCAGTTTATCTACAGGGGCGTATAATTCACCCCTCCACTTT. Translation: CASSLSTGAYNSPLHF. The gene calls are TRBV28 and TRBJ1-6, with 7 bases lining up with TRBD1. V lost 1 base to trimming and J lost 4 bases; unmatched junction nucleotides: 4. Looked up from germline, CDR1 is MDHEN and CDR2 is SYDVKM. The CDR3 is made up of 16 amino acids.